Below are 32 T cell receptor beta chains sequenced from a single sample in a study of T-cell memory formation after mild COVID-19. TCRdb analysed the 5' RACE reads with MiXCR anew, one entry per CDR3 protein. The sample has 450,000 to 700,000 distinct CDR3 sequences, over 15% seen once. The specimen was PBMCs or a T cell subset sorted from them (not recorded which). These receptors originate from an adult woman who had mild COVID-19 (a few samples of this study predate the infection). Cell type and time point are not known.

There are a few counts of this clonotype. The CDR3 coding sequence is TGCAGCACACTTCAAGGGAGAACCACTGAAGCTTTCTTT. As protein: CSTLQGRTTEAFF. The rearrangement joins TRBV29-1 to TRBJ1-1, with D hard to call. There are 13 residues in the CDR3. The ends were cut back, 8 bases at V and 4 bases at J, with 17 bases in the middle. Germline assignment: CDR1 SQVTM and CDR2 ANQGSEA.

The chain recombines TRBV7-9 with TRBJ1-2; the D is unclear. The CDR3 has 14 amino acids. Germline-derived CDR1 and CDR2 are SEHNR and FQNEAQ (reference sequence). The V end was cut by 1 base, the J end by 4 bases, with 10 bases between. The CDR3 DNA sequence: TGTGCCAGCAGCTTAGGGCCGGGAGGCTATGGCTACACCTTC. This sequence encodes CASSLGPGGYGYTF.

The table lists this clonotype with many counts. The chain combines TRBV2 with TRBJ2-7, with 9 bases identical to TRBD2. The CDR3 sequence is 14 residues long. V trimming: 6 bases; J trimming: 4 bases; junction bases outside the gene matches: 7. Per germline, CDR1 SNHLY and CDR2 FYNNEI. The CDR3, as DNA: TGTGCCAGCAGGCAGACTAGCGGAGCTTACGAGCAGTACTTC. This translates into CASRQTSGAYEQYF.

This clonotype has a count of ten or more. This chain joins TRBV6-1 and TRBJ2-1; either TRBD1 or TRBD2 may fit D (5 bases each). Deletions cut 1 base from V and 7 bases from J, with 5 bases between. CDR1 is MNHNS, CDR2 SASEGT, per germline. The CDR3 sequence is 12 residues long. This CDR3 is CASSEGGNEQFF. The CDR3 DNA is TGTGCCAGCAGTGAAGGGGGGAATGAGCAGTTCTTC.

The V gene is TRBV5-1, the J gene TRBJ2-4, with TRBD2 as a possible D gene (6 bases). Trimming took off 0 bases at V and 0 bases at J, with 13 bases between the two ends. This CDR3 region has 17 residues. Germline V lookup: CDR1 SGHRS, CDR2 YFSETQ. The CDR3 DNA is TGCGCCAGCAGCTTGGCCTCCGGGGGACTAGCCAAAAACATTCAGTACTTC. Protein sequence: CASSLASGGLAKNIQYF.

Ten or more counts support this clonotype. V gene TRBV5-1 combines with J gene TRBJ2-2, with D unresolved. V was shortened by 1 base and J by 1 base, with 5 bases between the two germline ends. The germline CDR1 and CDR2 sequences are SGHRS and YFSETQ. The CDR3 runs to 14 residues. CDR3: CASSLRQNTGELFF. For the CDR3, the DNA is TGCGCCAGCAGCTTGCGACAGAACACCGGGGAGCTGTTTTTT.

A few counts support this clonotype. The V call is TRBV20-1, the J call TRBJ1-1, with D maybe TRBD1 (5 bases). Trimming took 6 bases from V and 0 from J, leaving 17 bases between them. The CDR3 sequence is 15 residues long. Germline lookup yields CDR1 DFQATT and CDR2 SNEGSKA (reference sequence). CDR3 residues: CSATGGWEMNTEAFF. DNA for the CDR3: TGCAGTGCAACGGGGGGATGGGAGATGAACACTGAAGCTTTCTTT.

This chain joins TRBV29-1 and TRBJ2-5, with unresolved D. This CDR3 spans 8 amino acids. CDR1 and CDR2 from the germline V gene are SQVTM and ANQGSEA. The V end was cut by 8 bases, the J end by 9 bases, with 7 bases between. CDR3 region: CSFGPQYF. The DNA of the CDR3 is TGCAGCTTCGGGCCCCAGTACTTC.

In its sample, this clonotype was seen many times. The V call is TRBV12-3 or TRBV12-4, the J call TRBJ2-7, with D possibly being TRBD2 (5 bases). The CDR3 has 15 amino acids. The V gene lost 3 bases and the J gene lost 0 bases, with 12 bases spanning the gap. DNA of the CDR3: TGTGCCAGCAGTTTTTTTCGGGGTTCCTCCTACGAGCAGTACTTC. Amino acids: CASSFFRGSSYEQYF.

This clonotype occurred a few times. J is TRBJ2-7 and V is TRBV18; maybe TRBD2 (6 bases). CDR1 and CDR2 from the germline V gene are KGHSH and LQKENI. Trimming cost V 3 bases and J 5 bases, with 8 bases left between them. There are 12 residues in the CDR3. The CDR3, as DNA: TGTGCCAGCTCACCCGCGGGGCACGAGCAGTACTTC. It is translated as CASSPAGHEQYF.

The chain has TRBV7-2 and TRBJ2-4; D remains unclear. The length of the CDR3 is 12 residues. The germline CDR1 and CDR2 sequences are SGHTA and FQGNSA. V dropped 5 bases and J dropped 10 bases, with 12 bases sitting between them. CDR3 sequence reads: CASSLGFRIQYF. The CDR3 bases are TGTGCCAGCAGCCTCGGGTTTCGTATTCAGTACTTC.

This clonotype has only a few counts. The CDR3 here is CASRNRDSPIYEQYF. The CDR3 DNA reads TGTGCCAGCAGGAACCGGGACTCCCCCATCTACGAGCAGTACTTC. This chain joins TRBV12-3 or TRBV12-4 and TRBJ2-7; a weak D match, TRBD2 (6 bases). Between the trimmed V and J ends, which lost 6 bases and 3 bases, there was a span of 18 bases. The CDR3 length is 15 residues.

This sequence joins TRBV12-3 or TRBV12-4 and TRBJ1-1, with 7 positions matching TRBD1. J was trimmed by 4 bases and V by 7 bases; bases with no gene match: 9. This CDR3 comprises 14 residues. The CDR3 DNA reads as TGTGCCAGCAAGCAACAGGGGACGGGCACTGAAGCTTTCTTT. Its translation is CASKQQGTGTEAFF.

In this sample, this clonotype turned up a few times. The genes are TRBV2 and TRBJ2-4; D is ambiguous. Trimming took off 2 bases at V and 4 bases at J, with 9 bases between the two ends. The germline V gene has CDR1 SNHLY and CDR2 FYNNEI. The CDR3 covers 14 residues. The CDR3 sequence: CASSESYLKNIQYF. DNA for the CDR3: TGTGCCAGCAGTGAATCCTACCTGAAAAACATTCAGTACTTC.

As for this clonotype: A junction end diverges from the germline sequence, so it may reflect a read error. The chain employs TRBV5-1 and TRBJ2-3, with D tentatively TRBD1 or TRBD2 (5 bases each). Germline CDR1 is SGHRS and CDR2 is YFSETQ. The CDR3 spans 13 residues. The CDR3 DNA follows: TGCGCCAGCAGCTTGGAGTGGTCAGGGAGTTTCCATTTT. This encodes CASSLEWSGSFHF.

This clonotype was counted only a few times. This rearrangement joins TRBV7-2 to TRBJ2-2, with D unresolved. The CDR3 has 16 residues. The germline V gene encodes CDR1 SGHTA and CDR2 FQGNSA. V was pared by 1 base and J by 6 bases, with 15 bases between. CDR3 sequence reads: CASSLGLVPKSGELFF. CDR3 in DNA: TGTGCCAGCAGCTTAGGGTTAGTTCCCAAGTCCGGGGAGCTGTTTTTT.

The CDR3 reads CASSPIGDASYNEQFF. CDR3 nucleotide sequence: TGTGCCAGCAGCCCTATAGGGGACGCCTCCTACAATGAGCAGTTCTTC. The chain links TRBV7-9 to TRBJ2-1; either TRBD1 or TRBD2 may fit D (5 bases each). There are 16 residues in the CDR3. The V gene's germline CDR1 is SEHNR and CDR2 FQNEAQ (reference sequence). V lost 5 bases and J lost 0, with 14 bases in between.

V gene TRBV7-8 combines with J gene TRBJ2-3; D possibly matches TRBD1 or TRBD2 (5 bases each). The CDR3 is 17 amino acids. Germline values: CDR1 SGHVS, CDR2 FQNEAQ. Trimming removed 1 base at V and 2 bases at J, with 16 bases between. CDR3 in amino acids: CASSLERYGADTDTQYF. The CDR3 DNA is TGTGCCAGCAGCTTAGAGCGGTACGGGGCAGACACAGATACGCAGTATTTT. Full variable domain (outside the CDR3, taken from reference TRBV7-8 and TRBJ2-3): GAGVSQSPRYKVAKRGQDVALRCDPISGHVSLFWYQQALGQGPEFLTYFQNEAQLDKSGLPSDRFFAERPEGSVSTLKIQRTQQEDSAVYLCASSLERYGADTDTQYFGPGTRLTVL.

The rearrangement links TRBV5-5 to TRBJ2-1, with a tentative D call TRBD1 (6 bases). CDR3 length equals 12 residues. The germline V and J ends were trimmed by 4 bases and 14 bases, with 16 bases remaining between them. Germline CDR1 and CDR2: SGHKS and YYEKEE (reference sequence). The CDR3 region is CASSPWLGQEFF. The DNA of the CDR3 is TGTGCCAGCAGCCCATGGCTGGGACAAGAGTTCTTC. Drawing the rest from reference TRBV5-5 and TRBJ2-1, the complete variable domain is DAGVTQSPTHLIKTRGQQVTLRCSPISGHKSVSWYQQVLGQGPQFIFQYYEKEERGRGNFPDRFSARQFPNYSSELNVNALLLGDSALYLCASSPWLGQEFFGPGTRLTVL.

This clonotype was seen many times. V is TRBV4-1 and J is TRBJ2-4, with D maybe TRBD2 (6 bases). The V gene lost 0 bases and the J gene lost 0 bases, with 15 bases spanning the gap. CDR3 length: 18 residues. Looked up from germline, CDR1 is MGHRA and CDR2 is YSYEKL. As DNA, the CDR3 is TGCGCCAGCAGCCAAGAGGGTGGAGGGTATGGAGCCAAAAACATTCAGTACTTC. Translated: CASSQEGGGYGAKNIQYF.

The V and J genes are TRBV7-9 and TRBJ1-5; D is undetermined. The length of the CDR3 is 15 residues. V was shortened by 5 bases and J by 1 base, with 12 bases between the two germline ends. CDR1 SEHNR and CDR2 FQNEAQ come from the germline V gene (reference sequence). The DNA of the CDR3 is TGTGCCAGCAGCCCGATTGCGGAAAGCAATCAGCCCCAGCATTTT. It yields the protein CASSPIAESNQPQHF.

The V call is TRBV2, the J call TRBJ2-1; 11 bases are a match to TRBD2. V was clipped by 0 bases and J by 15 bases; unmatched bases: 16. The CDR3 contains 17 residues. Germline CDR1 and CDR2: SNHLY and FYNNEI. This CDR3 is CASSEALSLAGAQSGFF. The CDR3 DNA reads as TGTGCCAGCAGTGAAGCCCTATCACTAGCGGGAGCGCAAAGTGGGTTCTTC.

The rearrangement joins TRBV7-9 to TRBJ2-7, with D maybe TRBD2 (5 bases). The CDR3 consists of 12 residues. The germline V gene has CDR1 SEHNR and CDR2 FQNEAQ (reference sequence). V was shortened by 2 bases and J by 12 bases, with 14 bases between the two germline ends. The CDR3 sequence is CASSLYSGNRYF. The DNA of the CDR3 is TGTGCCAGCAGCTTATACTCGGGGAATCGGTACTTC.

The sample holds a few counts of this clonotype. V and J are TRBV12-3 or TRBV12-4 and TRBJ2-1; tentatively, D is TRBD1 (6 bases). There are 14 residues in the CDR3. Trimming cost V 7 bases and J 4 bases, with 14 bases left between them. CDR3: CASTPGAVYNEQFF. DNA for the CDR3: TGTGCCAGCACCCCAGGGGCGGTATACAATGAGCAGTTCTTC.

This clonotype occurred many times. V gene TRBV5-1 combines with J gene TRBJ1-5; 8 positions agree with TRBD1. The CDR3 loop spans 15 amino acids. Germline-derived CDR1 and CDR2 are SGHRS and YFSETQ. V shed 0 bases and J 1 base; nucleotides not matched to a gene: 0. The CDR3 region is CASSLGTGSNQPQHF. CDR3 coding DNA: TGCGCCAGCAGCTTGGGGACAGGGAGCAATCAGCCCCAGCATTTT.

This clonotype has a count of ten or more. V usage is TRBV24-1 and J usage is TRBJ2-1; TRBD2 matches 9 bases. Germline CDR1 KGHDR, CDR2 SFDVKD. This CDR3 spans 17 amino acids. Trimming at V came to 4 bases and at J to 3 bases, leaving 9 bases not matched to a gene. The CDR3 spells CATSDPTLAGFYNEQFF. The CDR3 nucleotides are TGTGCCACCAGTGACCCGACCCTAGCGGGGTTCTACAATGAGCAGTTCTTC.

The chain employs TRBV4-1 and TRBJ1-2, with D tentatively TRBD1 (5 bases). Trimming left V 1 base short and J 5 bases short, with 8 bases between. CDR1 is MGHRA and CDR2 is YSYEKL in the germline V gene. The CDR3 totals 13 residues. CDR3 amino acids: CASSQGRGYGYTF. The CDR3 DNA sequence: TGCGCCAGCAGCCAAGGAAGGGGATATGGCTACACCTTC.

V and J are TRBV29-1 and TRBJ2-7; D not certain. Germline V CDR1 and CDR2: SQVTM, ANQGSEA. CDR3 length: 13 residues. V lost 4 bases and J lost 0, with 10 bases in between. The CDR3 DNA sequence: TGCAGCGTTGCGAAGGGTCCCTCCTACGAGCAGTACTTC. It encodes CSVAKGPSYEQYF.

The rearrangement links TRBV7-2 to TRBJ2-3; 8 bases align to TRBD2. Germline-derived CDR1 and CDR2 are SGHTA and FQGNSA. V shed 1 base and J 4 bases; nucleotides not matched to a gene: 4. The CDR3 runs to 15 residues. The CDR3 DNA is TGTGCCAGCAGCTTAGGTGGGACTAGACCAGATACGCAGTATTTT. Amino acids: CASSLGGTRPDTQYF.

This clonotype was observed a handful of times. The chain has TRBV27 and TRBJ2-5; no clear D gene. Trimming removed 6 bases at V and 9 bases at J, with 11 bases between. Germline loops: CDR1 MNHEY, CDR2 SMNVEV (reference sequence). This CDR3 contains 11 residues. CDR3 amino acids: CASRPHSAQYF. The CDR3 DNA reads TGTGCCAGCAGGCCTCATTCGGCCCAGTACTTC.

V usage is TRBV29-1 and J usage is TRBJ1-2; TRBD1 matches at 9 bases. V dropped 7 bases and J dropped 6; count of bases not matched to a gene: 12. The CDR3 has 14 amino acids. Looked up from germline, CDR1 is SQVTM and CDR2 is ANQGSEA. The CDR3 spells CSAGPPGTGNGYTF. CDR3 nucleotide sequence: TGCAGCGCGGGCCCCCCCGGGACAGGGAATGGCTACACCTTC. Full variable domain (missing parts from reference TRBV29-1 and TRBJ1-2): SAVISQKPSRDICQRGTSLTIQCQVDSQVTMMFWYRQQPGQSLTLIATANQGSEATYESGFVIDKFPISRPNLTFSTLTVSNMSPEDSSIYLCSAGPPGTGNGYTFGSGTRLTVV.

There are a few counts of this clonotype. This rearrangement joins TRBV5-1 to TRBJ2-1; 11 nucleotides line up with TRBD2. There are 15 residues in the CDR3. Germline V lookup: CDR1 SGHRS, CDR2 YFSETQ. V gave up 4 bases and J gave up 7 bases; unmatched junction bases: 7. The CDR3 spells CASSPTSGSGNEQFF. In DNA, the CDR3 is TGCGCCAGCAGCCCTACTAGCGGGAGCGGAAATGAGCAGTTCTTC.